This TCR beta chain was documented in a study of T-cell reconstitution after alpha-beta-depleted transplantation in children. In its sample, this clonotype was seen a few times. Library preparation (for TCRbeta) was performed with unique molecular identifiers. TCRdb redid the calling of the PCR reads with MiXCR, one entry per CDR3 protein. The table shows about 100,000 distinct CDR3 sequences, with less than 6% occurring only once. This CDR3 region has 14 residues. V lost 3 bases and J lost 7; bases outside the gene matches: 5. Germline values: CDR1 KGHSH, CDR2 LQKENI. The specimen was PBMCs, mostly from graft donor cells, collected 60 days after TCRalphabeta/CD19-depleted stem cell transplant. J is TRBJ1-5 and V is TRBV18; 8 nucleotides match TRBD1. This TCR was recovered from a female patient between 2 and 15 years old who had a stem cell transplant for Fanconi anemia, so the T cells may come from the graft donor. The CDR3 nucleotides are TGTGCCAGCTCACCGGTCGCAGGGGGCCAGCCCCAGCATTTT. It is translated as CASSPVAGGQPQHF.